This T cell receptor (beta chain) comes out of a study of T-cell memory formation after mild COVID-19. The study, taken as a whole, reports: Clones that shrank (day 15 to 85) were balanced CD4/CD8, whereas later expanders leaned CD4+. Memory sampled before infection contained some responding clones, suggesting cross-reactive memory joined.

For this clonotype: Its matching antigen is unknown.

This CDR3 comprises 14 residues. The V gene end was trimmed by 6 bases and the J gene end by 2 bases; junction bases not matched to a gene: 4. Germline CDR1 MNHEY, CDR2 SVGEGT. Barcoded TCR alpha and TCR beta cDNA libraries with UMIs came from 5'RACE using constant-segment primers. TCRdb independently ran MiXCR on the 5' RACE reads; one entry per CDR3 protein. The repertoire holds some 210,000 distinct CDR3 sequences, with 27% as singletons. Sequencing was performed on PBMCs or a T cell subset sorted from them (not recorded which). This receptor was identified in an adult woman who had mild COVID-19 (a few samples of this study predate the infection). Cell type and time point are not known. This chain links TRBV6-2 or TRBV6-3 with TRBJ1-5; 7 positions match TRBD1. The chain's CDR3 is CASSGTVGNQPQHF. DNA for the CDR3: TGTGCCAGCAGCGGGACAGTGGGCAATCAGCCCCAGCATTTT.